This TCR beta chain comes out of a study of beta chain features in type 1 diabetes. On the study more broadly: Healthy donors resembled patients in age, gender and cell yields.

On this clone itself: Its antigen is not known.

Trimming took 3 bases from V and 1 from J; bases not matched to a gene: 3. CDR1 and CDR2 from the germline V gene are MDHEN and SYDVKM. The CDR3 is made up of 14 amino acids. Since all of the isolated RNA was reverse transcribed, expressed TCRB transcripts were what got sequenced. The table came from immunoSEQ multiplex PCR; TCRdb's copy has only in-frame clones and leaves some out. The table has 280,000 or so clones, around 16% seen once. Averaging about 116 mL, one heparinised blood draw came from each individual donor. Study observations and caveats: Significant though moderate, a shortening of TCRB CDR3s appeared in all four CD4+ subsets of Type 1 diabetes patients.

Material for sequencing was naive CD4+ T cells from blood. The V gene is TRBV28, the J gene TRBJ2-7; 7 bases map to TRBD2. The source is a man between 18 and 35 years old with type 1 diabetes. The CDR3 loop is CASSFLGGSYEQYF. CDR3 in DNA: TGTGCCAGCAGTTTTTTGGGAGGGTCCTACGAGCAGTACTTC.